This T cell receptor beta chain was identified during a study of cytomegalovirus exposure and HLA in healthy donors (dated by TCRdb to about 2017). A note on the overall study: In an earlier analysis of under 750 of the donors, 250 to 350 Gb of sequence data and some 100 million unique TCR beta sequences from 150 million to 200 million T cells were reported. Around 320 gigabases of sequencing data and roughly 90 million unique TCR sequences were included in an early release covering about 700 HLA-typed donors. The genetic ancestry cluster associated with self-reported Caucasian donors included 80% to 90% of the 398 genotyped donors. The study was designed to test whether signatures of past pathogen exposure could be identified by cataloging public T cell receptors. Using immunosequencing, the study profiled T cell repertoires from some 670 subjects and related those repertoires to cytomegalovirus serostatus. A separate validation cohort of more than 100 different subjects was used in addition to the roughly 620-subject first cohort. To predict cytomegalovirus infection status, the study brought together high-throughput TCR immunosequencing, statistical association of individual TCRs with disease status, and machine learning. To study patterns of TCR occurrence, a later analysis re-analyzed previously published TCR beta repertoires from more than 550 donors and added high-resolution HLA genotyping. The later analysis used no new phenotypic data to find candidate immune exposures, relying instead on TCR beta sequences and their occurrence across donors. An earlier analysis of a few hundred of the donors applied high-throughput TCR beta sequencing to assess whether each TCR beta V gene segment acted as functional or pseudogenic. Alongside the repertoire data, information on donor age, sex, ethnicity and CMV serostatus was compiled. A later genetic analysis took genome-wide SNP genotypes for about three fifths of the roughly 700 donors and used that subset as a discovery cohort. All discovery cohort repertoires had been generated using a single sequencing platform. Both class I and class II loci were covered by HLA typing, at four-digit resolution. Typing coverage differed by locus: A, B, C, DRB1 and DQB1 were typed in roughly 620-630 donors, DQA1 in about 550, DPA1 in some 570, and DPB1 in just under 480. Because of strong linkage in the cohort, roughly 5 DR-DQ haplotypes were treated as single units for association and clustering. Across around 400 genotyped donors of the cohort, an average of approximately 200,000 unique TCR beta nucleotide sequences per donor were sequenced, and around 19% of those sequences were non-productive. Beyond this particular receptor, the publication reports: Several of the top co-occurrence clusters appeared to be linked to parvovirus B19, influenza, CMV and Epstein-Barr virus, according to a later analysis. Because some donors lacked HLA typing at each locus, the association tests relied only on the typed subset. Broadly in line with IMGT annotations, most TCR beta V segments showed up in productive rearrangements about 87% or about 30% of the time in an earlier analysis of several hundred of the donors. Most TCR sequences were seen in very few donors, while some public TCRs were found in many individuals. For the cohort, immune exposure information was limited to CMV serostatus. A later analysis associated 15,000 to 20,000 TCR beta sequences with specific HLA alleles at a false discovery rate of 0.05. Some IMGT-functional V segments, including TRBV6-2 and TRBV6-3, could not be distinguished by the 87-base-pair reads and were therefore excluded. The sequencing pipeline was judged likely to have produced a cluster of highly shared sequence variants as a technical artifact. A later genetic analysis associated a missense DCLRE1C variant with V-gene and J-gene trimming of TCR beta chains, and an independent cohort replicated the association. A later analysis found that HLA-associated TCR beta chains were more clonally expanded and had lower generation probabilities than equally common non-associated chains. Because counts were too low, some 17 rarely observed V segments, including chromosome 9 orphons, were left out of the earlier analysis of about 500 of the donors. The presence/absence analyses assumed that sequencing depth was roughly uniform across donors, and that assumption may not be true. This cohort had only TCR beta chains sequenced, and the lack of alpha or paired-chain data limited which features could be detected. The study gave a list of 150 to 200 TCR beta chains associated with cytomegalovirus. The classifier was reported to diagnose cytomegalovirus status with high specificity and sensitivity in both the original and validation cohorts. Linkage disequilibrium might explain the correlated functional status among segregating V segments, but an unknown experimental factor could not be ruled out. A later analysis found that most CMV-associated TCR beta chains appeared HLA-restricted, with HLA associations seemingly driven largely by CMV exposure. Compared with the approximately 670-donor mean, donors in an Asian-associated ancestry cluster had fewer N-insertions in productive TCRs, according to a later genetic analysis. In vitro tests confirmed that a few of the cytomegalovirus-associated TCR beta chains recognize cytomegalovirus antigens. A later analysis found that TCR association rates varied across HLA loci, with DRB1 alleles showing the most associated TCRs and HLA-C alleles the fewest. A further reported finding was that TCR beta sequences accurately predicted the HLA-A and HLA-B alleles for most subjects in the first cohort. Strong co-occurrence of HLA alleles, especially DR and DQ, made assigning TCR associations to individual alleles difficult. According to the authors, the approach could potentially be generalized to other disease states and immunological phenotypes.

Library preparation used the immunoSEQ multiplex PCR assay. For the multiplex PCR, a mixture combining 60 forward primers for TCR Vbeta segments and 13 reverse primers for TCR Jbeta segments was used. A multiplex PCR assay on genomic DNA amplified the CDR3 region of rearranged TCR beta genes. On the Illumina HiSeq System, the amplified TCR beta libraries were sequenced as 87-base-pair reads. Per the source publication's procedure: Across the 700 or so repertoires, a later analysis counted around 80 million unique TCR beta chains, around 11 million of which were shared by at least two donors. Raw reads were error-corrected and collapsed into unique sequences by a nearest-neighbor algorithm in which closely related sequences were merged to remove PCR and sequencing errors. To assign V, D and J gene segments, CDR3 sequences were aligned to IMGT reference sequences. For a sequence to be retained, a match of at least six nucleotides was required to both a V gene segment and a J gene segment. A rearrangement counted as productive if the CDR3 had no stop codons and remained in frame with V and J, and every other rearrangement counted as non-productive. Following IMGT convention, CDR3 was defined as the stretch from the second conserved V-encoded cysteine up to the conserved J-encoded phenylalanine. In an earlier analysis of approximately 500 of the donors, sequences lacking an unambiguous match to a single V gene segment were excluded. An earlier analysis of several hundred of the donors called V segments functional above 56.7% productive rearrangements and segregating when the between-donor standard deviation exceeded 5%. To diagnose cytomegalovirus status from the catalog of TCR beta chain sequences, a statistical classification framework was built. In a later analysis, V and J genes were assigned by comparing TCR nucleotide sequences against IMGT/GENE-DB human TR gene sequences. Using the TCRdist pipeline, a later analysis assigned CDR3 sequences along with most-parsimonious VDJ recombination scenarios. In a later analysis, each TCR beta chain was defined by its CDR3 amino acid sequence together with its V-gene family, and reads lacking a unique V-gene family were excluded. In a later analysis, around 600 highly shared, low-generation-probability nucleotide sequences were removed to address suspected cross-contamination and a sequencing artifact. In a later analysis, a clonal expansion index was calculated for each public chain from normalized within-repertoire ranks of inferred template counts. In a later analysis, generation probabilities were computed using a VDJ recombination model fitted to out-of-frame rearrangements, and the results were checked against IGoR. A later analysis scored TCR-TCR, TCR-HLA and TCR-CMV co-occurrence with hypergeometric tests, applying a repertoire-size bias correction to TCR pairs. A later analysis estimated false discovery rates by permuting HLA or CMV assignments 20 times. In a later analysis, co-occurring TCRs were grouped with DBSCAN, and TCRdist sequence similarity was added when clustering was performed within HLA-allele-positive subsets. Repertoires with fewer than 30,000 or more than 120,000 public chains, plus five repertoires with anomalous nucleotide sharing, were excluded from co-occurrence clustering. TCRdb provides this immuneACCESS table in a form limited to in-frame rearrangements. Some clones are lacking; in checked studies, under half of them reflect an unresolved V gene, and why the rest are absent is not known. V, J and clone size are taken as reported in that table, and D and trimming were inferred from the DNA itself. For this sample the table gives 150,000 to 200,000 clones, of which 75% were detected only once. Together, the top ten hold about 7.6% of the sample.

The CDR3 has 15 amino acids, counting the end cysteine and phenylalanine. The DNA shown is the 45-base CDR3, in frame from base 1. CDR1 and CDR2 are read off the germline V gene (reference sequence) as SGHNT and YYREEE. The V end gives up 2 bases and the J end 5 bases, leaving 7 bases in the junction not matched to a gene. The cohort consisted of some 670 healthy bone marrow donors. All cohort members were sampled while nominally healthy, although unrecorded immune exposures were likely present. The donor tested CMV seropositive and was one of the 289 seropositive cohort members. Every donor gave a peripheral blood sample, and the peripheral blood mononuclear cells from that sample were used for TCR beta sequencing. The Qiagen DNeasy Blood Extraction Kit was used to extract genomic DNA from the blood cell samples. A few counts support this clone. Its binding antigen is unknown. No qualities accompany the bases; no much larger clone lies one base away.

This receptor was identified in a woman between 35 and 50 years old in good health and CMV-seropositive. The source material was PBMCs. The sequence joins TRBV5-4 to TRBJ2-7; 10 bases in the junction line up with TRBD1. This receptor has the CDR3 CASSLPGQGRNEQYF. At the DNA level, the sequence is TGTGCCAGCAGCTTACCGGGACAGGGGCGAAACGAGCAGTACTTC.